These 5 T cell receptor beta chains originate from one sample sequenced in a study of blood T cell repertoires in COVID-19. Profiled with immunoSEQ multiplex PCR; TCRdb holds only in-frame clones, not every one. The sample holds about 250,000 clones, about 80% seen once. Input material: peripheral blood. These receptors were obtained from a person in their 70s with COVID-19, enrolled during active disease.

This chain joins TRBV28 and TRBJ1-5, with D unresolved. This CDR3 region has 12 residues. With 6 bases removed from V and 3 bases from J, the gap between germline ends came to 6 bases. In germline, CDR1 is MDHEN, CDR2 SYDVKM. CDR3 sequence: CASRASNQPQHF. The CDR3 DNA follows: TGTGCCAGCAGAGCCTCCAATCAGCCCCAGCATTTT.

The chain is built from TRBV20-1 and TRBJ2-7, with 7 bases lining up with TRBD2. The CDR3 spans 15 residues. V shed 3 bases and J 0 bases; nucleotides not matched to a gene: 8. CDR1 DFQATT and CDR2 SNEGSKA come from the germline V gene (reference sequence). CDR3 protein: CSASLGGRSSYEQYF. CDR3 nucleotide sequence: TGCAGTGCTAGTCTAGGCGGGAGAAGCTCCTACGAGCAGTACTTC.

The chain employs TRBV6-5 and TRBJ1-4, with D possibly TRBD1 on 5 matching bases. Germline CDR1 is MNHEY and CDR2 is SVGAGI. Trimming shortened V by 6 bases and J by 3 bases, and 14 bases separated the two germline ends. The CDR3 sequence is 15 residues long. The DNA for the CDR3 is TGTGCCAGCAGCTTACGGGGGGTAGCTAATGAAAAACTGTTTTTT. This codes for CASSLRGVANEKLFF.

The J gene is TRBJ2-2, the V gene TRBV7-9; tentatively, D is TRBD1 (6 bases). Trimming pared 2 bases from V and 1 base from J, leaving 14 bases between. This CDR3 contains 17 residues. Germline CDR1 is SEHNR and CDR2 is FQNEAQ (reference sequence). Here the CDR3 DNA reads TGTGCCAGCAGCTTATACAGGGTACCACGGAACACCGGGGAGCTGTTTTTT. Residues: CASSLYRVPRNTGELFF.

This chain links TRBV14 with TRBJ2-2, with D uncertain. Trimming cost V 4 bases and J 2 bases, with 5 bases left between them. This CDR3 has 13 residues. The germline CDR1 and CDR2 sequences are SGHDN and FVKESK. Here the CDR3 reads CASSPTNTGELFF. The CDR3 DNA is TGTGCCAGCAGCCCCACTAACACCGGGGAGCTGTTTTTT. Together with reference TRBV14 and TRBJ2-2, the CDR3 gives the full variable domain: EAGVTQFPSHSVIEKGQTVTLRCDPISGHDNLYWYRRVMGKEIKFLLHFVKESKQDESGMPNNRFLAERTGGTYSTLKVQPAELEDSGVYFCASSPTNTGELFFGEGSRLTVL.